The rows below give T cell receptor beta chains drawn from one sample of a study of T cell responses to AZD1222 COVID-19 vaccine. Measured with immunoSEQ multiplex PCR; TCRdb has only the in-frame clones, and not every one. Here the sample spans 110,000 or so clones, around nine tenths being singletons. The sample here was peripheral blood, taken 28 days after the second AZD1222 dose. Receptor source: an adult who received the AZD1222 COVID-19 vaccine. Each CDR3 is given without its conserved first and last residue. Only some rows state a clone size, as once, few, many or a class for expanded clones.

TRBV9	-	9	TRBJ1-2	ASTGNEGYT
TRBV14	-	11	TRBJ1-2	ASSQTRNYGYT
TRBV27	-	13	TRBJ1-4	ASLPSGGANEKLF
TRBV9	once	14	TRBJ1-3	ASRAGTGLSGNTIY
TRBV5-4	-	15	TRBJ2-6	ASSRDRLDSGANVLT
TRBV28	-	12	TRBJ2-3	ASSSRPRTDTQY
TRBV10-3	-	10	TRBJ2-7	AISAGGYEQY
TRBV5-4	-	14	TRBJ2-1	ASSLGGGSSYNEQF
TRBV9	-	10	TRBJ2-3	ASGSDTDTQY
TRBV7-6	-	13	TRBJ2-5	ASSWGLAVQETQY
TRBV19	-	12	TRBJ1-1	ASSIRRRDTEAF
TRBV2	once	12	TRBJ1-5	ASSVEGVGQPQH
TRBV29-1	-	11	TRBJ1-2	SVVGPSNYGYT
TRBV28	-	13	TRBJ2-1	ASREQGKGRDEQF
TRBV5-4	-	11	TRBJ2-7	ASSLITGGEQY
TRBV18	-	13	TRBJ2-1	ASSSGLPVYNEQF
TRBV18	-	12	TRBJ1-4	ASSPDGFGEKLF
TRBV5-5	-	12	TRBJ1-4	ASSQQATNEKLF
TRBV11-3	-	10	TRBJ1-1	ASSLRTGEAF
TRBV3-1/TRBV3-2	-	13	TRBJ1-4	ASSQIDRQFGKLF
TRBV7-9	once	11	TRBJ1-2	ASSFRPGEGYT
TRBV28	few	12	TRBJ2-5	ASSLPAPQETQY
TRBV5-1	-	13	TRBJ1-6	ASSLVAGPNSPLH
TRBV5-4	-	12	TRBJ2-7	ASSFQGPANEQY
TRBV11-2	-	16	TRBJ2-1	ASRTGPGSSQFYNEQF
TRBV7-3	-	13	TRBJ2-3	ASSGAPGRVDTQY
TRBV6-5	-	12	TRBJ2-3	ASIKDRVSDTQY
TRBV19	-	16	TRBJ1-4	ASSTSRASDRAHEKLF
TRBV2	-	11	TRBJ1-2	ASIQEQNYGYT
TRBV7-9	-	12	TRBJ2-1	ASSLAGRAGEQF
TRBV9	-	11	TRBJ1-2	ASSAGGAGGYT
TRBV11-1	-	12	TRBJ2-5	ASSYLAGEETQY
TRBV14	-	12	TRBJ2-3	ASSQTGGGDTQY
TRBV2	-	16	TRBJ1-5	ASSGPPATGGADQPQH
TRBV6-5	-	10	TRBJ2-7	ASSRILGEQY
TRBV6-6	-	8	TRBJ2-3	ASSRDTQY
TRBV4-1	-	13	TRBJ2-7	ASSQVGSHSYEQY
TRBV5-1	once	12	TRBJ1-1	ASSLAADPTEAF
TRBV6-5	-	13	TRBJ1-5	ASSYEVMHNQPQH
TRBV3-1/TRBV3-2	-	13	TRBJ2-7	ASSQGTGRIYEQY
TRBV3-1/TRBV3-2	few	13	TRBJ1-1	ASSHRRTGNTEAF
TRBV7-9	-	10	TRBJ1-2	ASSFGVGGYT
TRBV19	-	12	TRBJ1-2	ASSMARWNYGYT
TRBV27	-	11	TRBJ2-2	ASSLSSIGELF
TRBV3-1/TRBV3-2	-	14	TRBJ2-1	ASSPRTSGRQDEQF